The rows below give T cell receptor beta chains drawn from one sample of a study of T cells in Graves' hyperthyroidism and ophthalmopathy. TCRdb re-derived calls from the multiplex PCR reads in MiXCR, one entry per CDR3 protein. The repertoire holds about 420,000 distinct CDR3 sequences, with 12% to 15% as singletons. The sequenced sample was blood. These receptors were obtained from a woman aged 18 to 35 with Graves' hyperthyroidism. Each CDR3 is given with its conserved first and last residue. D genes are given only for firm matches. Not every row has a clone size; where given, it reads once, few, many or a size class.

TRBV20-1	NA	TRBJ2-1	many	CSASGWGNEQFF	TGCAGTGCTTCCGGGTGGGGCAATGAGCAGTTCTTC
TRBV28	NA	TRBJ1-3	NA	CAGSNEPLGGNTIYF	TGTGCCGGCAGTAACGAGCCTCTGGGTGGAAACACCATATATTTT
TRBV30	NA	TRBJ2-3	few	CAWTPGAAYRDTQYF	TGTGCCTGGACTCCTGGGGCGGCCTACAGGGATACGCAGTATTTT
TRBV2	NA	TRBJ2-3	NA	CASQGAGGTDTQYF	TGTGCCAGTCAGGGGGCGGGAGGCACAGATACGCAGTATTTT
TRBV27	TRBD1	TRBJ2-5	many	CASSLGTVKGETQYF	TGTGCCAGCAGTTTGGGGACAGTTAAAGGAGAGACCCAGTACTTC
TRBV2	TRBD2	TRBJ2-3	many	CASGLAGTDTQYF	TGTGCCAGCGGACTAGCGGGAACAGATACGCAGTATTTT
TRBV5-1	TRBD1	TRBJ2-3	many	CASGMDRPTTDTQYF	TGCGCCAGCGGGATGGACAGGCCCACCACAGATACGCAGTATTTT
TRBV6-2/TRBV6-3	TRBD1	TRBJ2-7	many	CASSAPGQGARTYEQYF	TGTGCCAGCAGCGCCCCGGGACAGGGGGCGAGGACCTACGAGCAGTACTTC
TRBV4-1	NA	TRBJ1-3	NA	CASSQVSFPGSGNTIYF	TGCGCCAGCAGCCAAGTGAGTTTCCCGGGCTCTGGAAACACCATATATTTT
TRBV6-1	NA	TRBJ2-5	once	CASSGPGWYF	TGTGCCAGCAGCGGGCCAGGGTGGTACTTC
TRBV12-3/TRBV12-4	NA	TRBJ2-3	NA	CASKDGGLTDTQYF	TGTGCCAGCAAAGACGGGGGACTCACAGATACGCAGTATTTT
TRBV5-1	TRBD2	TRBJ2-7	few	CASSGINSYEQYF	TGCGCCTCTAGCGGGATAAACTCCTACGAGCAGTACTTC
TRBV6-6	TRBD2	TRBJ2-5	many	CASSYSGLAGGETQYF	TGTGCCAGCAGTTACTCGGGACTAGCGGGAGGGGAGACCCAGTACTTC
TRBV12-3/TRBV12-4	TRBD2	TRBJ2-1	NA	CASSLLAEEQFF	TGTGCCAGCAGTTTACTAGCGGAGGAGCAGTTCTTC
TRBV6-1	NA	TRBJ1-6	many	CASSEGTALYSPLHF	TGTGCCAGCAGTGAAGGGACAGCCCTTTATTCACCCCTCCACTTT
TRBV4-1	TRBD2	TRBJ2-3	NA	CASSQEFGTSGSESTDTQYF	TGCGCCAGCAGCCAAGAGTTCGGGACTAGCGGGAGCGAAAGCACAGATACGCAGTATTTT
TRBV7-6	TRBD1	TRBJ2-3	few	CASSFPQGGGTDTQYF	TGTGCCAGCAGCTTCCCACAGGGGGGAGGCACAGATACGCAGTATTTT
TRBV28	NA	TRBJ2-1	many	CASSLGLARNNEQFF	TGTGCCAGCAGTTTAGGGCTAGCGCGTAACAATGAGCAGTTCTTC
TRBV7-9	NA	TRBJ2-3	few	CASLEEATDTQYF	TGTGCCAGCCTCGAAGAGGCCACAGATACGCAGTATTTT
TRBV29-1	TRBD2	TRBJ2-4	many	CSAGGLAGRNIQYF	TGCAGCGCCGGGGGGCTAGCGGGACGAAACATTCAGTACTTC
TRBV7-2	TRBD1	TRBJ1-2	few	CASSFPGQGYYGYTF	TGTGCCAGCAGCTTTCCGGGACAGGGGTACTATGGCTACACCTTC
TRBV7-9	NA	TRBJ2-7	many	CASSSDGSYEQYF	TGTGCCAGCAGCTCGGACGGGTCCTACGAGCAGTACTTC
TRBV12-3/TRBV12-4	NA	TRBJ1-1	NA	CASSLNGAMNTEAFF	TGTGCCAGCAGCCTGAATGGCGCTATGAACACTGAAGCTTTCTTT
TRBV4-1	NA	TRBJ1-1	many	CASSQPLVRDTEAFF	TGCGCCAGCAGCCAACCGCTGGTTAGAGACACTGAAGCTTTCTTT
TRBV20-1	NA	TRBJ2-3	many	CSAGLGGTDTQYF	TGCAGTGCAGGACTGGGGGGCACAGATACGCAGTATTTT
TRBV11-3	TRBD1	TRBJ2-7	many	CASSLDQGAGEQYF	TGTGCCAGCAGCTTAGATCAGGGGGCTGGCGAGCAGTACTTC
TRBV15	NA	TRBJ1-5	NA	CVTHRGGGNQPQHF	TGTGTCACCCACCGAGGGGGAGGCAATCAGCCCCAGCATTTT
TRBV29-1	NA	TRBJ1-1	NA	CSVRAGAEAFF	TGCAGCGTGAGAGCCGGGGCTGAAGCTTTCTTT
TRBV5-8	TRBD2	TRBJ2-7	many	CASSRVGLLSYEQYF	TGTGCCAGCAGCCGGGTGGGACTACTATCCTACGAGCAGTACTTC
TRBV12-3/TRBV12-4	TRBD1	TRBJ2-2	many	CASRDRADTGELFF	TGTGCCAGCAGGGACAGGGCTGACACCGGGGAGCTGTTTTTT
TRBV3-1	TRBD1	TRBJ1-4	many	CASSYRGGNEKLFF	TGTGCCAGCAGCTACAGGGGAGGGAACGAAAAACTGTTTTTT
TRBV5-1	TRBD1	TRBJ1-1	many	CASSLQQDRVVSPEAFF	TGCGCCAGCAGCTTGCAACAGGACAGGGTGGTCAGTCCTGAAGCTTTCTTT
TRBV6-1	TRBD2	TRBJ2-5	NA	CATTTLAGGETQYF	TGTGCCACCACGACACTAGCGGGAGGAGAGACCCAGTACTTC
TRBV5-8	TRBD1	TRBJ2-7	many	CAYDNGQGAYEQYF	TGTGCCTACGACAATGGACAGGGAGCCTACGAGCAGTACTTC
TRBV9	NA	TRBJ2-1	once	CASSETSTILRQREYNEQFF	TGTGCCAGCAGCGAGACATCAACCATCTTAAGACAGCGAGAGTACAATGAGCAGTTCTTC
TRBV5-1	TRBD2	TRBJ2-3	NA	CASSHGTSGTTDTQYF	TGCGCCAGCAGCCACGGGACTAGCGGGACCACAGATACGCAGTATTTT
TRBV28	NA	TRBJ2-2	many	CASSFLQPGELFF	TGTGCCAGCAGTTTCCTCCAGCCCGGGGAGCTGTTTTTT
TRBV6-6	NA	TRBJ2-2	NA	CASSYSNPGGLNTGELFF	TGTGCCAGCAGTTACTCGAATCCGGGGGGCCTGAACACCGGGGAGCTGTTTTTT
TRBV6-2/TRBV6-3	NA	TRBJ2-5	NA	CASSYSFGTQETQYF	TGTGCCAGCAGTTACTCGTTCGGGACCCAAGAGACCCAGTACTTC
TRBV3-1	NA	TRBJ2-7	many	CASSGGSHEQYF	TGTGCCAGCAGCGGGGGCTCGCACGAGCAGTACTTC
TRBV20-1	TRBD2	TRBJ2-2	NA	CNVHPGTTNTGELFF	TGCAATGTTCACCCCGGGACTACGAACACCGGGGAGCTGTTTTTT
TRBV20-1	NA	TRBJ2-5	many	CSAVMGMRAETQYF	TGCAGTGCTGTAATGGGAATGCGAGCAGAGACCCAGTACTTC
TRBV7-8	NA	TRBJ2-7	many	CASSLQARAYEQYF	TGTGCCAGCAGCTTACAAGCTAGGGCTTACGAGCAGTACTTC
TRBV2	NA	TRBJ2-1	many	CASCSERADNNEQFF	TGTGCCAGCTGCTCCGAGCGAGCAGATAACAATGAGCAGTTCTTC
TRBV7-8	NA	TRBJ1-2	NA	CASSLVLGLNYGYTF	TGTGCCAGCAGCTTAGTTCTGGGGTTAAACTATGGCTACACCTTC
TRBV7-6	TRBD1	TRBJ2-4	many	CASSLEGQGVPKNIQYF	TGTGCCAGCAGCTTAGAGGGACAGGGGGTGCCCAAAAACATTCAGTACTTC
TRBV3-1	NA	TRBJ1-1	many	CASSVDASMNTEAFF	TGTGCCAGCAGCGTGGACGCGAGCATGAACACTGAAGCTTTCTTT
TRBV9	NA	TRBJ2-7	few	CTSSERDRNYEQYF	TGTACCAGCAGCGAAAGGGACCGGAACTACGAGCAGTACTTC